This T cell receptor beta chain was found in a study of beta chain features in type 1 diabetes. At the level of the study: The study found patients and healthy donors alike in age, gender and cell yields. Study-wide results and caveats: People with Type 1 diabetes carried modestly yet significantly shorter TCRB CDR3s in all four CD4+ subsets. Naive, central memory and Treg TCRB repertoires seemed to resemble each other more closely in patients than they did in healthy donors.

As concerns this clone: What it recognizes is unknown. Other DNA sequences of this sample code for an identical CDR3.

Via the markers CD45RO/CCR7/CD25/CD127/CD95/CD27, stem cell-like memory, regulatory, central memory and naive CD4+ cells were sorted. Reverse transcription of all isolated RNA meant that expressed TCRB transcripts were sequenced. Approximately 3.6 million reads, on average, came from each naive, central memory and regulatory T cell sample. Only in-frame clones appear in the TCRdb table, and some are missing; sequencing was by immunoSEQ multiplex PCR. The top ten hold 0.03% to 0.04% of the sample, which has hundreds of thousands of clones, around 15% seen once. V was pared by 5 bases and J by 3 bases, with 6 bases between. Looked up from germline, CDR1 is SGHTA and CDR2 is FQGNSA. The CDR3 is made up of 12 amino acids.

The TCR was taken from a young man with type 1 diabetes. The sequencing input was naive CD4+ T cells from blood. The chain carries TRBV7-2 and TRBJ2-3; no firm D call. The CDR3 coding sequence is TGTGCCAGCAGCCCAACAACAGATACGCAGTATTTT. This sequence encodes CASSPTTDTQYF.